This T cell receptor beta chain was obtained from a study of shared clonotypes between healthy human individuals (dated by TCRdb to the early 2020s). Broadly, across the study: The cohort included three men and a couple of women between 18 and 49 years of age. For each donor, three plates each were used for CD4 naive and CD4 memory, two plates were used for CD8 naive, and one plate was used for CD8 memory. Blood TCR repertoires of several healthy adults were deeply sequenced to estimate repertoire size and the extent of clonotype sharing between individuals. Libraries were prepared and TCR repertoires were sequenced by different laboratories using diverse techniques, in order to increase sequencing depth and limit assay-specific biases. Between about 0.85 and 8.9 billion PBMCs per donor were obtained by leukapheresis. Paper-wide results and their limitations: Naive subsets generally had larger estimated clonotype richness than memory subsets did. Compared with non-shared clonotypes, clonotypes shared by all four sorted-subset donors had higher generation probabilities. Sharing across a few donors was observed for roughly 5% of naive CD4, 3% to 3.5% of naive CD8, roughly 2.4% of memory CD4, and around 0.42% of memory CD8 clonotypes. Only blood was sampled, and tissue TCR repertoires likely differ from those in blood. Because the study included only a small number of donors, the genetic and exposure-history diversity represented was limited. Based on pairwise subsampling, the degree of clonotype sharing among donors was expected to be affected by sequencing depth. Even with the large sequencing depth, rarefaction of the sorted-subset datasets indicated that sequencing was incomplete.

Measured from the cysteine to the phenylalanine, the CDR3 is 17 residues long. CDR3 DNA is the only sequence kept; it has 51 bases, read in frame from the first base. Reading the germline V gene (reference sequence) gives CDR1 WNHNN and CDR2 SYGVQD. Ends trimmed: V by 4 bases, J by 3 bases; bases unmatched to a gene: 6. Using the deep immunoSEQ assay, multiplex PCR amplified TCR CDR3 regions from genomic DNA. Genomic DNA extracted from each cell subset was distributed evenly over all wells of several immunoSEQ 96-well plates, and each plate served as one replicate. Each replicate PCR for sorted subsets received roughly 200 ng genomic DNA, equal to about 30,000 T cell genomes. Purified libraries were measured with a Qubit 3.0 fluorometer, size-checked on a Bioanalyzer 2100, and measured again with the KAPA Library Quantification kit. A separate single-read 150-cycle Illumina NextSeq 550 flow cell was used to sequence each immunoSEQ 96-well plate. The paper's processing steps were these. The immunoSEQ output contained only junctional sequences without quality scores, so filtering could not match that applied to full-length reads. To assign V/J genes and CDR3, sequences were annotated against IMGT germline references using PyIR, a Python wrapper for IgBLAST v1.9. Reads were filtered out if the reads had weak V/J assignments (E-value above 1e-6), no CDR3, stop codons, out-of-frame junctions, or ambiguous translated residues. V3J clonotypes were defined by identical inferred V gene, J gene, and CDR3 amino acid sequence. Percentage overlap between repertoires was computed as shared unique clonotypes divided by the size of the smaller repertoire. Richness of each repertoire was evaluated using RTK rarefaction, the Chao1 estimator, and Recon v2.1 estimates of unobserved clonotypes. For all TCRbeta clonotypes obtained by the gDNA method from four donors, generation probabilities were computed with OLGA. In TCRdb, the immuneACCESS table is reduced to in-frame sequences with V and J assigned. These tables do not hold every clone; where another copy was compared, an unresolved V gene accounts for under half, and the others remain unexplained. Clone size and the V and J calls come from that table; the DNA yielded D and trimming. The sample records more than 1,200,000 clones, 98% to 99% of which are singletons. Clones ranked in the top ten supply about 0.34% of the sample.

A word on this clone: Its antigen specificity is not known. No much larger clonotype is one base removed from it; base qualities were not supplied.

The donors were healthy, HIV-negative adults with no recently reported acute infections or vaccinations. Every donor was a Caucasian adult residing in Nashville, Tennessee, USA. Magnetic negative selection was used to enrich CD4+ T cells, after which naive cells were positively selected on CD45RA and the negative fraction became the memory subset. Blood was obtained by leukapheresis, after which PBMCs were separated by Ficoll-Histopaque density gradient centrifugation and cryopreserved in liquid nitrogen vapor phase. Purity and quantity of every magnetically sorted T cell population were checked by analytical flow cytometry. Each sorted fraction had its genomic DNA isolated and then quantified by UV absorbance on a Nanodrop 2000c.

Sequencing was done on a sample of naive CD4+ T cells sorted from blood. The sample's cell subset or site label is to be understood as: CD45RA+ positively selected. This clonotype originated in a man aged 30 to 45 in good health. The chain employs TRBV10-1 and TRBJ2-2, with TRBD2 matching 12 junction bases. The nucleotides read TGCGCCAGCAGTGTGACTAGCGGGAGCCTCTACACCGGGGAGCTGTTTTTT. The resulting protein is CASSVTSGSLYTGELFF.